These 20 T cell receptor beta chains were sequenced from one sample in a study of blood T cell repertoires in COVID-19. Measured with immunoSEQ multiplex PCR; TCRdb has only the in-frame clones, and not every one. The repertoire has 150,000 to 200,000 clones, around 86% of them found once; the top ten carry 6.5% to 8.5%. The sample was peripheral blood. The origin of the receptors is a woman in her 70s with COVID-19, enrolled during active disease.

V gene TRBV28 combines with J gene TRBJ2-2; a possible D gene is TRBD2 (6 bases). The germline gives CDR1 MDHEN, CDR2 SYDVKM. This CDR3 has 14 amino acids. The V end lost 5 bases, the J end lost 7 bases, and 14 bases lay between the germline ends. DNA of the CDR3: TGTGCCAGCAGTCCCGGCGGGACTGACGGGGAGCTGTTTTTT. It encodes CASSPGGTDGELFF. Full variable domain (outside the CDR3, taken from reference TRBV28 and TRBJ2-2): DVKVTQSSRYLVKRTGEKVFLECVQDMDHENMFWYRQDPGLGLRLIYFSYDVKMKEKGDIPEGYSVSREKKERFSLILESASTNQTSMYLCASSPGGTDGELFFGEGSRLTVL.

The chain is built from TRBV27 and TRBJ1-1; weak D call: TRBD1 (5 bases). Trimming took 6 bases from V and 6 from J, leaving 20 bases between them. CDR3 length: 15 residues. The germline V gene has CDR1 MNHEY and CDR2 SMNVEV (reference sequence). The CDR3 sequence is CASSPSDNFGPEAFF. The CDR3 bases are TGTGCCAGCAGCCCCTCGGACAACTTCGGCCCTGAAGCTTTCTTT.

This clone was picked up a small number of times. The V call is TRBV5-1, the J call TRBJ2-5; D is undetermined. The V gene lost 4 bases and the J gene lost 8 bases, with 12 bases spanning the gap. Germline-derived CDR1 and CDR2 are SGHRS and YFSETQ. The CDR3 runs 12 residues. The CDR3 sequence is CASSPIRETQYF. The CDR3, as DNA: TGCGCCAGCAGCCCGATACGCGAAACCCAGTACTTC.

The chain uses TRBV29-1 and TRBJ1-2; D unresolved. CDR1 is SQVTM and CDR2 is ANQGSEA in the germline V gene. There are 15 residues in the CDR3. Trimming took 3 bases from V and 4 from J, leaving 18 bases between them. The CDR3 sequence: CSVDKSPVRAYGYTF. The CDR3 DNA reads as TGCAGCGTTGATAAATCCCCAGTGAGGGCCTATGGCTACACCTTC.

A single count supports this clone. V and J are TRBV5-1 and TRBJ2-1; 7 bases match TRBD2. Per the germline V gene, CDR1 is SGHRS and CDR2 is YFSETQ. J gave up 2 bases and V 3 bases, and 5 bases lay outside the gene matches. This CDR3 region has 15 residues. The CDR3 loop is CASSSSSGTYNEQFF. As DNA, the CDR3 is TGCGCCAGCAGCTCCTCTAGCGGAACCTACAATGAGCAGTTCTTC.

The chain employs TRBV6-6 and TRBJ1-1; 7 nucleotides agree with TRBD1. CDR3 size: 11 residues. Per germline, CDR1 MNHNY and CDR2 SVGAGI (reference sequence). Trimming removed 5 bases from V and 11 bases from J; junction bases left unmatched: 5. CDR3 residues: CASSQTGIAFF. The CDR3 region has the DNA TGTGCCAGCAGTCAGACAGGGATCGCTTTCTTT.

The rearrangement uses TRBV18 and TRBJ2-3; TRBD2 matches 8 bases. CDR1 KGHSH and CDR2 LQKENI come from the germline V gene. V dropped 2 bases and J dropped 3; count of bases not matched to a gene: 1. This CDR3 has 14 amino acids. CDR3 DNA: TGTGCCAGCTCACCAGCGGGAGGTACAGATACGCAGTATTTT. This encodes CASSPAGGTDTQYF. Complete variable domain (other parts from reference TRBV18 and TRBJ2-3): NAGVMQNPRHLVRRRGQEARLRCSPMKGHSHVYWYRQLPEEGLKFMVYLQKENIIDESGMPKERFSAEFPKEGPSILRIQQVVRGDSAAYFCASSPAGGTDTQYFGPGTRLTVL.

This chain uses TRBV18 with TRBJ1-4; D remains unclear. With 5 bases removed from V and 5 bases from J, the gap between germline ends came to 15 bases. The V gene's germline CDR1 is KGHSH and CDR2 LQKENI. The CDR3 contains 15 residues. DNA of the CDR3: TGTGCCAGCTCAATGCAACAGAGCACAAATGAAAAACTGTTTTTT. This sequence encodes CASSMQQSTNEKLFF.

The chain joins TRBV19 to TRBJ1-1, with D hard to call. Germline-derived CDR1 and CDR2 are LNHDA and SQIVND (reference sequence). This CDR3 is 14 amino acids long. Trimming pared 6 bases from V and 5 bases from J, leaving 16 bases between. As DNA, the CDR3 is TGTGCCAGTAGGTCCGAGGGAGGGAAAACTGAAGCTTTCTTT. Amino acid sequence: CASRSEGGKTEAFF.

The DNA of the CDR3 is TGTGCCACCAGTGATTACAGAGAGTATGGCTACACCTTC. Residues: CATSDYREYGYTF. This chain connects TRBV24-1 to TRBJ1-2; no clear D gene. CDR3 size: 13 residues. Per germline, CDR1 KGHDR and CDR2 SFDVKD. With 2 bases removed from V and 5 bases from J, the gap between germline ends came to 8 bases.

The DNA of the CDR3 is TGCGCCAGCAGCTTGCCGACTAGCGGGACCTTGGGGGAGCAGTACTTC. It specifies CASSLPTSGTLGEQYF. V gene TRBV5-1 combines with J gene TRBJ2-7; the match to TRBD2 covers 11 bases. This CDR3 has 16 residues. V was clipped by 1 base and J by 7 bases; unmatched bases: 10. Germline lookup yields CDR1 SGHRS and CDR2 YFSETQ. Variable domain in full (rest from reference TRBV5-1 and TRBJ2-7): KAGVTQTPRYLIKTRGQQVTLSCSPISGHRSVSWYQQTPGQGLQFLFEYFSETQRNKGNFPGRFSGRQFSNSRSEMNVSTLELGDSALYLCASSLPTSGTLGEQYFGPGTRLTVT.

CDR3 DNA sequence: TGTGCCAGCAGCCTGAGCGGGAGTGACGAGCAGTACTTC. Amino acids: CASSLSGSDEQYF. The chain couples TRBV7-9 to TRBJ2-7; 8 positions match TRBD2. Per the germline V gene, CDR1 is SEHNR and CDR2 is FQNEAQ (reference sequence). CDR3 length: 13 amino acids. Germline trimming cut 5 bases from V and 5 bases from J; bases unmatched to any gene: 5.

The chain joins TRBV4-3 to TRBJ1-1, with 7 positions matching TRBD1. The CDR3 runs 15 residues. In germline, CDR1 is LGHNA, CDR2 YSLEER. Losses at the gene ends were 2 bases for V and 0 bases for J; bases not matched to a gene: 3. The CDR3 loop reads CASSQRTGLNTEAFF. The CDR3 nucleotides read TGCGCCAGCAGCCAACGGACAGGCCTGAACACTGAAGCTTTCTTT.

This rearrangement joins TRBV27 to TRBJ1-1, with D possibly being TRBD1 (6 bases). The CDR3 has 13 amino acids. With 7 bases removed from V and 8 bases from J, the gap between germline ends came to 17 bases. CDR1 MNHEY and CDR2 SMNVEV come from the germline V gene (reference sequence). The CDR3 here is CASKGGLDLEAFF. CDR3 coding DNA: TGTGCCAGCAAGGGGGGGCTGGATCTCGAAGCTTTCTTT.

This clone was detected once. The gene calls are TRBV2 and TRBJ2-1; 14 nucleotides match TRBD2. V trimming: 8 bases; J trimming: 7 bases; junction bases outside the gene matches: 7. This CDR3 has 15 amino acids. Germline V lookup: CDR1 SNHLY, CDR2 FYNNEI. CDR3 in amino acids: CASERLAGGGNEQFF. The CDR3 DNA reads TGTGCCAGCGAGCGACTAGCGGGGGGGGGAAATGAGCAGTTCTTC.

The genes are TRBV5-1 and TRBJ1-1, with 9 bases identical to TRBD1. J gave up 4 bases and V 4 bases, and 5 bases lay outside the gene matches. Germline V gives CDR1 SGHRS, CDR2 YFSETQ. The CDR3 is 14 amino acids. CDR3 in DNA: TGCGCCAGCAGCGGACAGGGGCAGGGCACTGAAGCTTTCTTT. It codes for CASSGQGQGTEAFF.

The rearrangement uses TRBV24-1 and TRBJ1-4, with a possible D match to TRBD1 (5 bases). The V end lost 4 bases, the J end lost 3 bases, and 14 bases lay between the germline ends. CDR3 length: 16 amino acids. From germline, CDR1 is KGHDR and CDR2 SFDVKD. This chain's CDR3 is CATSDPGDLPNEKLFF. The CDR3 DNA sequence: TGTGCCACCAGTGACCCGGGGGACTTGCCTAATGAAAAACTGTTTTTT.

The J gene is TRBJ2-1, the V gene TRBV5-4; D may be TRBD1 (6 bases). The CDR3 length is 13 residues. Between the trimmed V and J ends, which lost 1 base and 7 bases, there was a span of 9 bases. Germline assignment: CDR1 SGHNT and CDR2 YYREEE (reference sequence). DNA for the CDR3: TGTGCCAGCAGCTTGAGTGGGACAAATGAGCAGTTCTTC. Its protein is CASSLSGTNEQFF.

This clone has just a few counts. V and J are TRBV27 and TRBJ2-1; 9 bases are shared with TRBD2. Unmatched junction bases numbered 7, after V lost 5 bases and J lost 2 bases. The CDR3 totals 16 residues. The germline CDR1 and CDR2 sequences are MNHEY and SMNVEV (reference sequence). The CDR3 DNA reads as TGTGCCAGCAGTCCTCGGACTAGCGCTGCCTACAATGAGCAGTTCTTC. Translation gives CASSPRTSAAYNEQFF.

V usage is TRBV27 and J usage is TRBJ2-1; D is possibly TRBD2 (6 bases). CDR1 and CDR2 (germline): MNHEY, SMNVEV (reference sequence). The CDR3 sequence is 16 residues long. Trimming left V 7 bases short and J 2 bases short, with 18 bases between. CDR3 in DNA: TGTGCCAGCACCTCCGGGGGTAGCGGTCCCTACAATGAGCAGTTCTTC. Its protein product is CASTSGGSGPYNEQFF.